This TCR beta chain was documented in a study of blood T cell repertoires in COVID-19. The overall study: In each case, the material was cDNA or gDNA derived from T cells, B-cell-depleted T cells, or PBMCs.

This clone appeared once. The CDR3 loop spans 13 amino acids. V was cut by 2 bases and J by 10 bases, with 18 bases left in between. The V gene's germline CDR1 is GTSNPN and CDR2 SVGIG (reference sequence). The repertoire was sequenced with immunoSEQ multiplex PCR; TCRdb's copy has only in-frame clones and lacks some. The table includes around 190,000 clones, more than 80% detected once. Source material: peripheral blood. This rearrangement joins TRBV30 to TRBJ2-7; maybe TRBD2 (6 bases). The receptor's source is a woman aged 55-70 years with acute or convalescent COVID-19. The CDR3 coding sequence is TGTGCCTGGAGTACAAGGGGACTCTCGAGACAGTACTTC. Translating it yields CAWSTRGLSRQYF.